This T cell receptor (beta chain) was obtained from a study of beta chain features in type 1 diabetes. Germline values: CDR1 SGHAT, CDR2 FQNNGV. V lost 3 bases to trimming and J lost 0 bases; unmatched junction nucleotides: 13. The CDR3 contains 19 residues. Study outcomes and limitations: In every one of the four CD4+ subsets, TCRB CDR3s were moderately but significantly shorter in Type 1 diabetes patients. Patients' naive, central memory and regulatory TCRB repertoires appeared more alike than those of healthy donors.

Expressed TCRB transcripts were sequenced because the entire RNA isolate underwent reverse transcription. Repertoires were generated with immunoSEQ multiplex PCR, while TCRdb's copy carries only in-frame clones and drops some. The sample lists some 120,000 clones, about 18% occurring once. Using CD45RO/CCR7/CD25/CD127/CD95/CD27, CD4+ naive, central memory, regulatory and stem cell-like memory cells were sorted. Remarks on this clone: Its specificity is unknown.

The sequence came from a man between 18 and 29 years old with type 1 diabetes. Sample: central memory CD4+ T cells from blood. The gene calls are TRBV11-2 and TRBJ2-3; 9 bases match TRBD2. This chain's CDR3 is CASSFFGQIAGASTDTQYF. For the CDR3, the DNA is TGTGCCAGCAGCTTCTTTGGGCAGATAGCGGGAGCGAGCACAGATACGCAGTATTTT.